A selection of T cell receptor beta chains follows, all from one sample in a study of early T cells in non-severe SARS-CoV-2 infection. TCRdb used MiXCR to reprocess the 5' RACE reads, holding one entry per CDR3 protein. The sample lists about 60,000 distinct CDR3 sequences, 5.6% occurring once. Sample: whole blood. The source of these receptors is an adult who was a healthcare worker with PCR-confirmed SARS-CoV-2 infection or an uninfected control (not recorded which). CDR3s include the opening cysteine and the closing phenylalanine or tryptophan. Size values are once, few and many counts, or a class for expanded clones, and some rows have none.

TRBJ1-4 TRBV3-1 few CASSRQGANEKLFF
TRBJ2-5 TRBV7-9 few CASSRGLAIQTQYF
TRBJ2-1 TRBV11-2 few CASSQLGPDEQFF
TRBJ2-1 TRBV9 many CASSVAPVGDEQFF
TRBJ1-1 TRBV20-1 . CSARPMGDMNTEAFF
TRBJ2-5 TRBV10-3 . CAISGGSGGVETQYF
TRBJ1-1 TRBV29-1 . CSALRGQGTEAFF
TRBJ1-5 TRBV11-2 many CASSRENQPQHF
TRBJ2-7 TRBV5-1 many CASSPSEEQYF
TRBJ1-1 TRBV7-8 few CASSPRGLRNTEAFF
TRBJ2-1 TRBV2 . CASSVVAGTYNEQFF
TRBJ2-7 TRBV29-1 few CSVDAGGPLEQYF
TRBJ1-3 TRBV7-6 many CASSLDLGSSGNTIYF
TRBJ1-5 TRBV6-2/TRBV6-3 many CASATGGQPQHF
TRBJ2-3 TRBV19 . CASMKVDTDTQYF
TRBJ2-1 TRBV6-5 many CASSYKLAGGGQFF
TRBJ2-7 TRBV20-1 many CSAREGLLPQYF
TRBJ2-7 TRBV13 many CASTPQGRSYEQYF
TRBJ2-3 TRBV7-9 . CASSWSGTRTDTQYF
TRBJ2-4 TRBV4-1 . CASSNHAGEDKNIQYF
TRBJ2-7 TRBV27 many CASSGRGGGRSYEQYF
TRBJ2-2 TRBV11-1 few CASSLAPGLPPGELFF
TRBJ2-1 TRBV20-1 many CSATWGEQFF
TRBJ2-1 TRBV5-5 few CASSRTGENEQFF
TRBJ1-1 TRBV25-1 few CASSEGGAGGTEAFF
TRBJ1-1 TRBV27 . CASSPPPGQTRTEAFF
TRBJ2-7 TRBV10-2 few CASSEGTSPAEQYF
TRBJ1-3 TRBV14 few CASSLRGGANSGNTIYF
TRBJ2-7 TRBV6-2/TRBV6-3 few CASAWTRPEQYF
TRBJ2-3 TRBV3-1 many CASSQRGPGQGIYF
TRBJ2-5 TRBV6-6 many CASSYSKGLQETQYF
TRBJ1-1 TRBV9 many CASSVGGGSKIGAEAFF
TRBJ1-2 TRBV4-1 many CASSQDQGTYGYTF
TRBJ1-2 TRBV12-3/TRBV12-4 many CASSRTLGQLGYTF
TRBJ1-5 TRBV6-2/TRBV6-3 many CASSQQGNQPQHF
TRBJ2-3 TRBV4-1 few CASSQDPGPFTDTQYF
TRBJ1-1 TRBV7-2 few CASTNRDTEAFF
TRBJ1-2 TRBV28 many CASRFTNYGYTF
TRBJ2-5 TRBV10-3 many CAISDGALFAQYF
TRBJ1-1 TRBV5-6 . CASSLVPGTEAFF
TRBJ2-1 TRBV20-1 few CSAPPFLSSNEQFF